This T cell receptor beta chain was captured by sequencing in a study of T-cell memory formation after mild COVID-19. This clonotype was seen a few times. As yet, its antigen is unknown. From germline, CDR1 is MNHEY and CDR2 SVGEGT. J lost 8 bases, V lost 4 bases, and 8 bases had no gene match. The CDR3 runs 16 residues. Study-level points and caveats: Researchers could not confirm that second-wave clones peaking on day 37 targeted SARS-CoV-2. Most CD4+ clones that shrank were in CM and EM, while CD8+ ones turned up in EMRA. Memory from before infection featured some responding clones, which suggests cross-reactive memory joined.

5'RACE, which relied on constant-segment primers, yielded TCR alpha and TCR beta cDNA libraries carrying sample barcodes and UMIs. TCRdb fed the 5' RACE reads into MiXCR, producing one record per CDR3 protein. The sample comprises about 400,000 distinct CDR3 sequences, more than 20% of which are singletons, and approximately 14% rests with the top ten. This sequence originates from an adult woman who had mild COVID-19 (a few samples of this study predate the infection). Cell type and time point are not known. The gene calls are TRBV6-2 or TRBV6-3 and TRBJ2-1; 13 bases agree with TRBD2. Material: PBMCs or a T cell subset sorted from them (not recorded which). The CDR3 protein is CASSCRTSGSCDEQFF. DNA of the CDR3: TGTGCCAGCAGTTGCAGGACTAGCGGGAGCTGCGATGAGCAGTTCTTC.